Following are 14 T cell receptor beta chains from one sample sequenced in a study of CD8+CD57+ T cells in acquired aplastic anemia. Profiling that covered TCR beta VDJ and CDR3 relied on genomic DNA as its template. TCRdb reanalysed the reads using MiXCR and keeps one entry per CDR3 protein. The sample records 300,000 or so distinct CDR3 sequences, 50% to 70% being singletons. Sequencing was carried out using sorted CD4+, CD8+, or CD8+CD57+ T cells (not recorded which) from PBMCs. The source of these receptors is a human donor with severe aplastic anemia or a healthy control (not recorded which).

CDR3 coding DNA: TGTGCCACCAGCAGAGAGGTGGGCGCCTACGAGCAGTACTTC. It encodes CATSREVGAYEQYF. This chain connects TRBV15 to TRBJ2-7; D call uncertain. The CDR3 is 14 residues long. Trimming stripped 0 bases from V and 2 bases from J, with 8 bases between. Germline V gene lookup returns CDR1 LNHNV and CDR2 YYDKDF (reference sequence).

The chain links TRBV7-9 to TRBJ1-1; D gene uncertain. The V and J ends lost 5 bases and 3 bases respectively, with 10 bases between them. This CDR3 region has 13 residues. The germline gives CDR1 SEHNR, CDR2 FQNEAQ (reference sequence). The CDR3 loop is CASSLVTYTEAFF. CDR3 DNA: TGTGCCAGCAGCCTCGTTACCTACACTGAAGCTTTCTTT.

This clonotype appeared many times. A read error is possible here, since a much larger clone lies one base away. The V gene is TRBV7-9, the J gene TRBJ1-1, with a tentative D call TRBD1 (5 bases). The CDR3 runs to 13 residues. Looked up from germline, CDR1 is SEHNR and CDR2 is FQNEAQ (reference sequence). CDR3 region: CAGSSQGGTEAFF. In nucleotides, the CDR3 is TGTGCCGGCAGCTCGCAGGGTGGAACTGAAGCTTTCTTT.

This clonotype is a singleton in its sample. The V and J genes are TRBV7-8 and TRBJ2-7, with D maybe TRBD1 (5 bases). The ends were cut back, 6 bases at V and 3 bases at J, with 15 bases in the middle. This CDR3 has 14 residues. Germline V gene data show CDR1 as SGHVS and CDR2 as FQNEAQ. CDR3 amino acids: CASSLVQGIYEQYF. The DNA of the CDR3 is TGTGCCAGCAGTCTCGTTCAGGGTATCTACGAGCAGTACTTC.

This clonotype was counted many times. The V and J genes are TRBV27 and TRBJ2-7, with 10 positions matching TRBD1. Germline CDR1 and CDR2: MNHEY and SMNVEV (reference sequence). Germline trimming cut 10 bases from V and 3 bases from J; bases unmatched to any gene: 12. The CDR3 extends over 15 amino acids. The CDR3 nucleotides are TGTGCCACGTCCTCCGCGACAGGGGGCATCTACGAGCAGTACTTC. Its protein is CATSSATGGIYEQYF.

Many counts were recorded for this clonotype. V gene TRBV12-3 or TRBV12-4 combines with J gene TRBJ2-7; D is perhaps TRBD1 (8 bases). Trimming took 6 bases from V and 3 from J, leaving 15 bases between them. The CDR3 consists of 14 residues. The CDR3 is CASRKTGEGYEQYF. In nucleotides, the CDR3 is TGTGCCAGCAGGAAGACAGGGGAGGGCTACGAGCAGTACTTC.

V usage is TRBV24-1 and J usage is TRBJ2-1, with TRBD2 matching 12 bases. Trimming removed 4 bases from V and 8 bases from J; junction bases left unmatched: 8. Germline CDR1 KGHDR, CDR2 SFDVKD. This CDR3 is 16 amino acids long. The CDR3 spells CATSDPTSGRLDEQFF. Written as DNA, the CDR3 is TGTGCCACCAGTGACCCGACTAGCGGGAGACTCGATGAGCAGTTCTTC.

This clonotype occurred many times. This chain connects TRBV6-6 to TRBJ1-5; 11 nucleotides agree with TRBD1. Looked up from germline, CDR1 is MNHNY and CDR2 is SVGAGI (reference sequence). With 6 bases clipped from V and 4 bases from J, the junction kept 5 bases outside the gene matches. This CDR3 region has 15 residues. This chain's CDR3 is CASSRTGGTNQPQHF. In DNA form, the CDR3 reads TGTGCCAGCAGCCGGACAGGGGGCACGAATCAGCCCCAGCATTTT.

This clonotype was picked up many times. The gene calls are TRBV4-1 and TRBJ1-1; D possibly corresponds to TRBD1 (6 bases). The V and J ends lost 1 base and 7 bases respectively, with 16 bases between them. The CDR3 covers 15 residues. Germline CDR1 MGHRA, CDR2 YSYEKL. CDR3 DNA sequence: TGCGCCAGCAGCCAAGTACAGGGCCCTGAGGATGAAGCTTTCTTT. Encoded protein: CASSQVQGPEDEAFF.

This clonotype was seen once. The chain carries TRBV24-1 and TRBJ2-5; the match to TRBD2 covers 10 bases. J lost 4 bases, V lost 4 bases, and 8 bases had no gene match. This CDR3 has 16 amino acids. Germline CDR1 is KGHDR and CDR2 is SFDVKD. CDR3 bases: TGTGCCACCAGTGACCCAAGCGGGGGGGCCGGAGAGACCCAGTACTTC. Translating it yields CATSDPSGGAGETQYF.

This clonotype was seen many times. The chain combines TRBV19 with TRBJ1-5, with D tentatively TRBD1 (6 bases). V was pared by 6 bases and J by 6 bases, with 15 bases between. The CDR3 is 14 residues long. Germline V CDR1 and CDR2: LNHDA, SQIVND (reference sequence). The CDR3 reads CASSRGGGVQPQHF. Here the CDR3 DNA reads TGTGCCAGTAGCCGAGGGGGGGGAGTTCAGCCCCAGCATTTT. Using reference TRBV19 and TRBJ1-5 for the parts outside the CDR3, the full variable domain is DGGITQSPKYLFRKEGQNVTLSCEQNLNHDAMYWYRQDPGQGLRLIYYSQIVNDFQKGDIAEGYSVSREKKESFPLTVTSAQKNPTAFYLCASSRGGGVQPQHFGDGTRLSIL.

The chain carries TRBV20-1 and TRBJ1-5; 11 nucleotides align to TRBD1. Germline CDR1 and CDR2: DFQATT and SNEGSKA (reference sequence). The CDR3 has 15 amino acids. Trimming cost V 6 bases and J 7 bases; bases outside gene matches: 11. The CDR3 DNA reads as TGCAGTGCCGGAGACCGGGACAGGGGGTACCAGCCCCAGCATTTT. This translates into CSAGDRDRGYQPQHF.

This clonotype was recorded many times. V gene TRBV7-2 combines with J gene TRBJ1-1; perhaps TRBD1 as D (6 bases). From germline, CDR1 is SGHTA and CDR2 FQGNSA. CDR3 size: 16 residues. With 1 base removed from V and 4 bases from J, the gap between germline ends came to 16 bases. The CDR3 spells CASSLVGGGRTTEAFF. CDR3 DNA: TGTGCCAGCAGCTTAGTTGGAGGGGGTCGGACCACTGAAGCTTTCTTT.

The rearrangement uses TRBV5-1 and TRBJ2-7, with D possibly TRBD2 on 7 matching bases. In germline, CDR1 is SGHRS, CDR2 YFSETQ. There are 13 residues in the CDR3. Trimming took off 4 bases at V and 7 bases at J, with 15 bases between the two ends. In DNA form, the CDR3 reads TGCGCCAGCAGCCGGGGGGCCCCTGGTGAGCAGTACTTC. This gives the protein CASSRGAPGEQYF. Supplemented by reference TRBV5-1 and TRBJ2-7, the full variable domain reads KAGVTQTPRYLIKTRGQQVTLSCSPISGHRSVSWYQQTPGQGLQFLFEYFSETQRNKGNFPGRFSGRQFSNSRSEMNVSTLELGDSALYLCASSRGAPGEQYFGPGTRLTVT.